One and the same sample provided the 18 T cell receptor beta chains below, sequenced in a study of tumor-infiltrating lymphocytes in primary liver carcinoma. The template, 500 ng total RNA, yielded TCR beta cDNA made with a constant-region primer. Investigators got TCR beta libraries out of three nested multiplex PCR rounds, done with slightly modified ARM-PCR. Researchers ran the first two PCR rounds for 9 to 10 cycles each with TRBV1-TRBV30 forward primers and a C-beta reverse primer. TCRdb used MiXCR to reprocess the multiplex PCR reads, holding one entry per CDR3 protein. Of about 320,000 distinct CDR3 sequences listed, less than 75% were seen once; the top ten hold 9%. Unsorted whole blood served as the source of blood RNA, and germline DNA was extracted as well. Sequenced input: peripheral blood. These receptor sequences come from a man aged 40-49 years with primary liver carcinoma and hepatitis B virus infection.

In this sample, this clonotype turned up many times. The rearrangement uses TRBV12-3 or TRBV12-4 and TRBJ2-3; D may match TRBD1 or TRBD2 (5 bases each). The CDR3 is 14 residues long. Trimming took off 5 bases at V and 2 bases at J, with 11 bases between the two ends. The CDR3 reads CASSPGPNTDTQYF. The CDR3 nucleotides read TGTGCCAGCAGTCCGGGACCAAACACAGATACGCAGTATTTT.

The sample holds a few counts of this clonotype. The chain joins TRBV7-9 to TRBJ2-7, with unresolved D. The germline V and J ends were trimmed by 1 base and 3 bases, with 7 bases remaining between them. The CDR3 runs 13 residues. Germline loops: CDR1 SEHNR, CDR2 FQNEAQ (reference sequence). CDR3 residues: CASSLDTVYEQYF. The DNA for the CDR3 is TGTGCCAGCAGCTTAGATACGGTCTACGAGCAGTACTTC. Full variable domain (missing parts from reference TRBV7-9 and TRBJ2-7): DTGVSQNPRHKITKRGQNVTFRCDPISEHNRLYWYRQTLGQGPEFLTYFQNEAQLEKSRLLSDRFSAERPKGSFSTLEIQRTEQGDSAMYLCASSLDTVYEQYFGPGTRLTVT.

Details on this clonotype: One end of the junction fails to match germline, which may point to a read error. The V gene is TRBV6-6, the J gene TRBJ1-1; D is unresolved. The CDR3 loop spans 15 amino acids. Germline V gene data show CDR1 as MNHNY and CDR2 as SVGAGI (reference sequence). CDR3 sequence: CVSSIPWARDTEAFF. CDR3 bases: TGTGTCAGCAGTATTCCGTGGGCGCGGGACACTGAAGCTTTCTTT.

The chain uses TRBV11-3 and TRBJ1-1, with D uncertain. This CDR3 region has 13 residues. Germline CDR1 is SGHNT and CDR2 is YENEEA. Deletions cut 0 bases from V and 4 bases from J, with 6 bases between. CDR3 protein: CASSLEAGTEAFF. CDR3 coding DNA: TGTGCCAGCAGCTTAGAGGCGGGCACTGAAGCTTTCTTT.

Concerning this clonotype: At one of its ends the junction is not consistent with the germline gene, which may arise from a read error. The V and J genes are TRBV30 and TRBJ1-2; TRBD1 matches at 7 bases. This CDR3 has 13 amino acids. Germline V gene data show CDR1 as GTSNPN and CDR2 as SVGIG (reference sequence). The CDR3 DNA reads as TGTGCCTGGAGTGCAGGGGGGAACCATGGTTACACCTTC. This sequence encodes CAWSAGGNHGYTF.

Points on this clonotype: A much larger clone lies a single base off, so this may be a read error. CDR3 sequence (DNA): TGCGCCACCAGCTTCGGACCGGACACAGATACGCAGTATTTT. Encoded protein: CATSFGPDTDTQYF. This chain joins TRBV5-1 and TRBJ2-3; no firm D call. The length of the CDR3 is 14 residues. Germline V gene data show CDR1 as SGHRS and CDR2 as YFSETQ.

This clonotype was seen more than once but under ten times. One end of the junction is discordant with germline, which a read error may explain. The genes are TRBV5-4 and TRBJ2-5; D could derive from TRBD1 or TRBD2 (5 bases each). The CDR3 has 14 residues. Germline lookup yields CDR1 SGHNT and CDR2 YYREEE (reference sequence). CDR3 in DNA: TGTGCCAGCAGCTTGGCCGGGACCCAAGGGACCCAGTACTTC. Translation: CASSLAGTQGTQYF.

The chain uses TRBV11-1 and TRBJ1-6; no clear D gene. Trimming removed 6 bases at V and 14 bases at J, with 14 bases between. The CDR3 spans 12 residues. The germline V gene has CDR1 SGHAT and CDR2 FQDESV (reference sequence). CDR3: CASRIPGSSLHF. The CDR3, as DNA: TGTGCCAGCAGGATTCCCGGATCATCCCTCCACTTT.

This clonotype was observed many times. V usage is TRBV12-3 or TRBV12-4 and J usage is TRBJ1-1; TRBD1 matches at 10 bases. The CDR3 has 12 amino acids. V lost 6 bases, J lost 10 bases, and 5 bases stayed unmatched. The CDR3 reads CASSLDRGLAFF. DNA of the CDR3: TGTGCCAGCAGCCTTGACAGGGGGCTAGCTTTCTTT.

Of note for this clonotype: This may be a read error: a much more frequent sequence differs by one nucleotide. The chain is built from TRBV4-2 and TRBJ2-6, with TRBD2 as a possible D gene (6 bases). CDR3 length equals 16 residues. Per germline, CDR1 LGHNA and CDR2 YNFKEQ. The CDR3: CASSQDPRGGANILTF. The CDR3 nucleotides are TGTGCCAGCAGCCAAGACCCCCGTGGAGGGGCCAACATCCTGACTTTC.

A note on this clonotype: A single base separates this from a much larger clone, so it may be a read error. The chain is built from TRBV4-1 and TRBJ2-7; 7 nucleotides match TRBD1. The V and J ends lost 5 bases and 5 bases, in that order; junction bases with no gene match: 12. The CDR3 consists of 15 residues. CDR1 is MGHRA and CDR2 is YSYEKL in the germline V gene. The CDR3 loop reads CASSSSGTVADEQYF. CDR3 in DNA: TGCGCCAGCAGCTCTTCCGGGACAGTGGCGGACGAGCAGTACTTC.

The J gene is TRBJ2-1, the V gene TRBV10-1; 11 nucleotides agree with TRBD2. V trimming: 5 bases; J trimming: 13 bases; junction bases outside the gene matches: 7. Germline loops: CDR1 WNHNN, CDR2 SYGVQD (reference sequence). The CDR3 is 13 amino acids. Here the CDR3 reads CASSSELAGEQFF. The CDR3 DNA reads TGCGCCAGCAGTTCAGAACTAGCGGGAGAACAGTTCTTC.

This clonotype was seen repeatedly, ten times or more. V is TRBV11-2 and J is TRBJ2-5; D not certain. This CDR3 contains 13 residues. CDR1 is SGHAT, CDR2 FQNNGV, per germline. Deletions cut 2 bases from V and 5 bases from J, with 9 bases between. CDR3: CASSLSARETQYF. DNA for the CDR3: TGTGCCAGCAGCTTATCAGCGCGGGAGACCCAGTACTTC.

Turning to this clonotype: One base away lies a much larger clone, so this may be a sequencing read error. This chain joins TRBV12-5 and TRBJ2-5, with 12 bases matching TRBD1. Germline V lookup: CDR1 LGHNT, CDR2 FRNRAP. The CDR3 loop spans 16 amino acids. The CDR3 protein is CASGPNGTGGQETHYF. CDR3 coding DNA: TGTGCTAGTGGTCCCAACGGGACAGGGGGCCAAGAGACCCACTACTTC.

The chain uses TRBV12-3 or TRBV12-4 and TRBJ2-7; 11 bases agree with TRBD1. V lost 5 bases to trimming and J lost 1 base; unmatched junction nucleotides: 4. The CDR3 has 15 residues. CDR3 residues: CASSMGTGGSYEQYF. For the CDR3, the DNA is TGTGCCAGCAGTATGGGGACAGGGGGGTCCTACGAGCAGTACTTC.

As regards this clonotype: This may stem from a read error, because a much larger clone lies one nucleotide away. In DNA form, the CDR3 reads TGCGCCAGCAGCCAAGGACAGGGAGCGACCTACGAGCAGTACTTC. Its protein product is CASSQGQGATYEQYF. The rearrangement joins TRBV4-1 to TRBJ2-7; 7 bases are shared with TRBD1. Germline values: CDR1 MGHRA, CDR2 YSYEKL. The CDR3 sequence is 15 residues long. The junction had 5 bases not matched to a gene; V was cut back by 1 base and J by 2 bases.

This clonotype was counted a single time. The rearrangement uses TRBV10-3 and TRBJ2-1, with 7 bases fitting TRBD2. The CDR3 is made up of 14 amino acids. Germline lookup yields CDR1 ENHRY and CDR2 SYGVKD. The junction had 12 bases not matched to a gene; V was cut back by 7 bases and J by 9 bases. CDR3 DNA sequence: TGTGCCATCACCGGAGTGGGAGGGCCCCGTGAGCAGTTCTTC. As protein: CAITGVGGPREQFF.

Comments on this clonotype: It may be a read error: a sequence one base away is much more abundant. This chain joins TRBV4-3 and TRBJ2-7; 7 bases are a match to TRBD2. The CDR3 covers 14 residues. CDR1 and CDR2 from the germline V gene are LGHNA and YSLEER. The DNA of the CDR3 is TGCGCCAGCAGCCAAGAGGCGGGAGAACGCGAGCGGTACTTC. Protein sequence: CASSQEAGERERYF.